The 16 T cell receptor beta chains below all came from one sample that was sequenced in a study of CD8 T cells in ankylosing spondylitis. Broader study findings: Within ankylosing spondylitis blood, a TCR beta motif made up of eight highly homologous variants appeared to be characteristic.

MiXCR, run by TCRdb on the 5' RACE reads, gives a single entry per CDR3 protein. The data hold around 490,000 distinct CDR3 sequences, with about 5.4% observed a single time. The antigens of these receptors remain unknown. What was sequenced was blood, either unsorted or a sorted T cell fraction (not recorded which). The source of these receptors is a male donor with ankylosing spondylitis.

The rearrangement links TRBV20-1 to TRBJ1-1; D is unclear. V lost 3 bases and J lost 8, with 7 bases in between. Per the germline V gene, CDR1 is DFQATT and CDR2 is SNEGSKA (reference sequence). The CDR3 totals 10 residues. The CDR3 here is CSARSLEAFF. CDR3 DNA: TGCAGTGCTAGGTCCCTGGAAGCTTTCTTT.

This clonotype was seen at least ten times. This sequence joins TRBV20-1 and TRBJ1-1; TRBD1 aligns across 7 bases. This CDR3 region has 14 residues. The V and J ends lost 4 bases and 5 bases, in that order; junction bases with no gene match: 10. Germline V gives CDR1 DFQATT, CDR2 SNEGSKA (reference sequence). For the CDR3, the DNA is TGCAGTGCTACTCCGACAGGGCGGCGGACTGAAGCTTTCTTT. It encodes CSATPTGRRTEAFF.

This clonotype was recorded at least ten times. The CDR3 region has the DNA TGTGCCAGCAGCTTAGAGGTGACAGGGGGTTGGGGTGAGCAGTTCTTC. This gives the protein CASSLEVTGGWGEQFF. The chain carries TRBV7-2 and TRBJ2-1; TRBD1 matches 9 bases. With V trimmed by 1 base and J by 9 bases, 10 bases remained unmatched. This CDR3 spans 16 amino acids. Per the germline V gene, CDR1 is SGHTA and CDR2 is FQGNSA.

This clonotype was found many times. This CDR3 is CATSDRTGDNQPQHF. The CDR3 nucleotides are TGTGCCACCAGTGATCGGACAGGGGACAATCAGCCCCAGCATTTT. The chain links TRBV24-1 to TRBJ1-5, with 9 bases that match TRBD1. This CDR3 is 15 amino acids long. J gave up 3 bases and V 3 bases, and 2 bases lay outside the gene matches. Germline values: CDR1 KGHDR, CDR2 SFDVKD.

This clonotype was detected ten times or more. This chain joins TRBV4-3 and TRBJ1-6; D might be TRBD1 (5 bases). V lost 7 bases, J lost 8 bases, and 21 bases lay in between. The length of the CDR3 is 16 residues. Germline CDR1 LGHNA, CDR2 YSLEER. CDR3: CASKTGGGLSDSPLHF. Written as DNA, the CDR3 is TGCGCCAGCAAGACGGGGGGAGGGTTAAGTGATTCACCCCTCCACTTT.

This clonotype was observed at least ten times. V is TRBV27 and J is TRBJ2-7, with D uncertain. V lost 7 bases and J lost 4, with 20 bases in between. This CDR3 contains 15 residues. Germline CDR1 reads MNHEY; CDR2 reads SMNVEV (reference sequence). CDR3 amino acids: CASTPRARYIYEQYF. The DNA for the CDR3 is TGTGCCAGCACCCCCCGGGCAAGATACATTTACGAGCAGTACTTC.

This rearrangement joins TRBV6-5 to TRBJ2-3; TRBD2 might be the D (6 bases). The V gene's germline CDR1 is MNHEY and CDR2 SVGAGI. This CDR3 comprises 15 residues. The V and J ends lost 3 bases and 4 bases respectively, with 14 bases between them. DNA of the CDR3: TGTGCCAGCAGTTATATTCAGGGAGGATCAGATACGCAGTATTTT. Its protein is CASSYIQGGSDTQYF.

This clonotype was recorded many times. The rearrangement links TRBV5-1 to TRBJ1-4, with D perhaps TRBD1 (6 bases). The CDR3 has 13 amino acids. Trimming shortened V by 5 bases and J by 13 bases, and 18 bases separated the two germline ends. Germline V lookup: CDR1 SGHRS, CDR2 YFSETQ. The CDR3 spells CASSRDIRGGLFF. Here the CDR3 DNA reads TGCGCCAGCAGTCGGGACATCCGAGGCGGACTGTTTTTT.

About this clonotype: One junction end disagrees with the germline gene, perhaps due to a read error. The chain employs TRBV20-1 and TRBJ1-2; unclear D gene. CDR1 is DFQATT and CDR2 is SNEGSKA in the germline V gene (reference sequence). The CDR3 is made up of 14 amino acids. This CDR3 is CSARGTFNTYGYIF. In DNA, the CDR3 is TGCAGTGCTAGGGGAACGTTTAACACCTATGGCTACATCTTC.

This clonotype was counted ten times or more. CDR3 sequence: CSASGPTGEQYF. Written as DNA, the CDR3 is TGCAGTGCTAGTGGGCCGACTGGCGAGCAGTACTTC. The chain is built from TRBV20-1 and TRBJ2-7; no definite D call. This CDR3 is built from 12 residues. Germline loops: CDR1 DFQATT, CDR2 SNEGSKA (reference sequence). V shed 3 bases and J shed 6 bases, with 12 bases lying between them.

This clonotype has at least ten counts. The chain carries TRBV10-3 and TRBJ2-7; TRBD1 is a possible D gene (5 bases). Germline lookup yields CDR1 ENHRY and CDR2 SYGVKD. The V gene lost 3 bases and the J gene lost 1 base, with 10 bases spanning the gap. CDR3 length: 14 amino acids. This chain's CDR3 is CAISEGVLSYEQYF. The CDR3 DNA follows: TGTGCCATCAGTGAAGGGGTCCTGTCCTACGAGCAGTACTTC.

This clonotype has at least ten counts. The rearrangement links TRBV20-1 to TRBJ1-1; D is perhaps TRBD1 (5 bases). CDR1 is DFQATT and CDR2 is SNEGSKA in the germline V gene (reference sequence). Trimming pared 1 base from V and 5 bases from J, leaving 14 bases between. The CDR3 runs to 14 residues. The CDR3 region is CSARGGGKWTEAFF. CDR3 nucleotide sequence: TGCAGTGCTAGAGGGGGCGGGAAGTGGACTGAAGCTTTCTTT.

The rearrangement links TRBV9 to TRBJ1-1; 7 nucleotides line up with TRBD1. After removal of 4 bases from V and 2 bases from J, the junction contained 5 bases not matched to a gene. Germline V CDR1 and CDR2: SGDLS, YYNGEE. This CDR3 has 14 residues. The CDR3 DNA reads TGTGCCAGCAGCCCCGGGACAGACAACACTGAAGCTTTCTTT. This codes for CASSPGTDNTEAFF.

This clonotype was found many times. This chain links TRBV6-5 with TRBJ2-2; TRBD2 matches 7 bases. The CDR3 contains 14 residues. The V gene's germline CDR1 is MNHEY and CDR2 SVGAGI. The ends lost 2 bases at V and 6 bases at J; junction bases unmatched: 3. The CDR3 DNA reads as TGTGCCAGCAGTTACGGGGGGGTCGCCGGGGAGCTGTTTTTT. Translation: CASSYGGVAGELFF.

This clonotype was observed at least ten times. The V gene is TRBV20-1, the J gene TRBJ1-6; possibly TRBD1 for D (5 bases). The CDR3 runs to 17 residues. Germline V gene lookup returns CDR1 DFQATT and CDR2 SNEGSKA (reference sequence). With 0 bases removed from V and 7 bases from J, the gap between germline ends came to 19 bases. The CDR3 sequence is CSARDHLGWGGNSPLHF. CDR3 nucleotides: TGCAGTGCTAGAGATCACCTTGGATGGGGGGGGAATTCACCCCTCCACTTT.

This clonotype was counted ten times or more. The chain uses TRBV5-1 and TRBJ2-2, with TRBD1 identical over 9 bases. V dropped 4 bases and J dropped 6; count of bases not matched to a gene: 4. The CDR3 extends over 14 amino acids. From germline, CDR1 is SGHRS and CDR2 YFSETQ. The CDR3 here is CASSIQGAAGELFF. The CDR3 DNA sequence: TGCGCCAGCAGCATACAGGGGGCGGCCGGGGAGCTGTTTTTT.